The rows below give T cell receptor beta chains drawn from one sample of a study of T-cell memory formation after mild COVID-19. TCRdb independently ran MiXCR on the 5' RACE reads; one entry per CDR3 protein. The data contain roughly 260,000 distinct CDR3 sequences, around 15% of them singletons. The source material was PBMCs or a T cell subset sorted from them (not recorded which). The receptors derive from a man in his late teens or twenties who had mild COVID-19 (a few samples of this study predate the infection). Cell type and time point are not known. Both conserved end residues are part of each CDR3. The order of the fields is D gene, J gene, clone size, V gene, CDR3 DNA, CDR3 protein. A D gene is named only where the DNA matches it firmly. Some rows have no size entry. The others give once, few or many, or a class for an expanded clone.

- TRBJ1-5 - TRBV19 TGTGCCAGGAGATGGGGGGTACATCAGCCCCAGCATTTT CARRWGVHQPQHF
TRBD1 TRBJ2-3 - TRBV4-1 TGCGCCAGCAGCCAGACAGGGCTCTCCACAGATACGCAGTATTTT CASSQTGLSTDTQYF
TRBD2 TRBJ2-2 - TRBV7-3 TGTGCCAGCAGCCGATTTAGCGGGGAGACCGGGGAGCTGTTTTTT CASSRFSGETGELFF
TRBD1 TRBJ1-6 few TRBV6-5 TGTGCCAGCAGTTTCATCGGAGGGGGCGCCGATAATTCACCCCTCCACTTT CASSFIGGGADNSPLHF
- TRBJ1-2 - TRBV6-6 TGTGCCGGAGGGTCCCTAACGACTTATGGCTACACCTTC CAGGSLTTYGYTF
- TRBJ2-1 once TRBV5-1 TGCGCCAGCAGCCCCTGGAGCCCCGCGGGTGAGCAGTTCTTC CASSPWSPAGEQFF
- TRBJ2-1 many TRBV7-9 TGTGCCAGCACCTGGGACAACAATGAGCAGTTCTTC CASTWDNNEQFF
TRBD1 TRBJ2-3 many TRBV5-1 TGCGCCAGCAGCTTGGGGCCTACAGGGGGGACCACAGATACGCAGTATTTT CASSLGPTGGTTDTQYF
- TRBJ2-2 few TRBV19 TGTGCCAGTGCAGGGGCTAACACCGGGGAGCTGTTTTTT CASAGANTGELFF
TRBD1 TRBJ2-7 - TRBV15 TGTGCCACCAGCAGACAGGACAGGGCAACCTACGAGCAGTACTTC CATSRQDRATYEQYF
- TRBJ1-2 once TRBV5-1 TGCGCCAGCAGCTTGGAAGACACCCGATTCTATGGCTACACCTTC CASSLEDTRFYGYTF
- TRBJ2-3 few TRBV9 TGTGCCAGCAGCCCCTCCTGGGGAGATACGCAGTATTTT CASSPSWGDTQYF
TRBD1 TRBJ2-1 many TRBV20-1 TGCAGTGCCCCACGCCAGGGGGCGTTGAATGAGCAGTTCTTC CSAPRQGALNEQFF
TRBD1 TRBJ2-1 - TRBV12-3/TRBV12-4 TGTGCCAGCACCCGGGACAGGGCGAATGAGCAGTTCTTC CASTRDRANEQFF
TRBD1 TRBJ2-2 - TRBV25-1 TGTGCCCTGACAGGGTCTTTCGGGGAGCTGTTTTTT CALTGSFGELFF
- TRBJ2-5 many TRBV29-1 TGCAGCGTTGGGGTCGGGGAGACCCAGTACTTC CSVGVGETQYF
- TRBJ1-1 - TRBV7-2 TGTGCCAGCAGCTTTCTACAGGGGAACACTGAAGCTTTCTTT CASSFLQGNTEAFF
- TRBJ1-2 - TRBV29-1 TGCAGCGTGCGGAACGTGGGTATGAACTATGGCTACACCTTC CSVRNVGMNYGYTF
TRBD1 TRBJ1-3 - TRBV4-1 TGCGCCAGCAGCCGCCGGGACAGGAGCGGCTGGGACACCATATATTTT CASSRRDRSGWDTIYF
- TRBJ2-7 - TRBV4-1 TGCGCCAGCAGCCTAGGGCTAGATGGGCACTCCTCCTACGAGCAGTACTTC CASSLGLDGHSSYEQYF
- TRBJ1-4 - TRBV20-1 TGCAGTGCTCCTGAACCTAATGAAAAACTGTTTTTT CSAPEPNEKLFF
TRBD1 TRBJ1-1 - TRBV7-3 TGTGCCAGCAGCTCCTACAGGGGTAGGGGTGAAGCTTTCTTT CASSSYRGRGEAFF
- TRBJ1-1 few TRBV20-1 TGCAGTGGGGAGGGCAGGTTGAACACTGAAGCTTTCTTT CSGEGRLNTEAFF
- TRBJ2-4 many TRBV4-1 TGCGCCAGCAGCCAACTGGGAAGTTCCAAAAACATTCAGTACTTC CASSQLGSSKNIQYF
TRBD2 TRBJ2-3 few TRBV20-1 TGCAGTGCCATCGCGGGACTAGCGGGGACAGATACGCAGTATTTT CSAIAGLAGTDTQYF
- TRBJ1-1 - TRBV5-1 TGCGCCAGCAGCTTGGAGCCGATGAGAAAGAACACTGAAGCTTTCTTT CASSLEPMRKNTEAFF
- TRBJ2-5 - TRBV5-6 TGTGCCAGCAGCTTGGAGTTCCGAGAGACCCAGTACTTC CASSLEFRETQYF
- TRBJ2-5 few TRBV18 TGTGCCAGCTCGATGAACCAGGGAGAGACCCAGTACTTC CASSMNQGETQYF
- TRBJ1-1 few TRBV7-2 TGTGCCAGCAGCTTAACCTACAAGAACACTGAAGCTTTCTTT CASSLTYKNTEAFF
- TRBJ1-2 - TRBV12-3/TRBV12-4 TGTGCCAGCAGTCAGGAGACAGGCGGGCACTATGGCTACACCTTC CASSQETGGHYGYTF
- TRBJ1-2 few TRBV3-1 TGTGCCAGCAGCCAAGATCGGGGTACCAATGGCTACACCTTC CASSQDRGTNGYTF
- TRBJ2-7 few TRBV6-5 TGTGCCAGCAGTTACTCGCCGGCAGCGTCCTACGAGCAGTACTTC CASSYSPAASYEQYF
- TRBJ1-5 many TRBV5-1 TGCGCCAGCAGCAACGGGGACATCAATCAGCCCCAGCATTTT CASSNGDINQPQHF
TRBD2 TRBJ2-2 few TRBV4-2 TGTGCCAGCAGAGCGGGGGGCCAGAACACCGGGGAGCTGTTTTTT CASRAGGQNTGELFF
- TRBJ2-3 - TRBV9 TGTGCCAGCAGCCCTCGGGGGGCCAGGACAGATACGCAGTATTTT CASSPRGARTDTQYF
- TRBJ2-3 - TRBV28 TGTGCCAGCAGTTTAAATAGGGCCGGTGGAGATACGCAGTATTTT CASSLNRAGGDTQYF
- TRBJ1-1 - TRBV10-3 TGTGCCATCACGAGGCAACAGGGCCTTTTGGGCACTGAAGCTTTCTTT CAITRQQGLLGTEAFF
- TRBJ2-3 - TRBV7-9 TGTGCCAGCAGCTTACGCAGGGACGGGCATACGCAGTATTTT CASSLRRDGHTQYF
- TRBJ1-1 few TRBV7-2 TGTGCCAGCAGGGATCCAAACACTGAAGCTTTCTTT CASRDPNTEAFF
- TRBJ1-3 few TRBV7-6 TGTGCCAGCAGCACCCCGGGGCCGTCCTCTGGAAACACCATATATTTT CASSTPGPSSGNTIYF
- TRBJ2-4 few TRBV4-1 TGCGCCAGCAGCCAAGTTTTCCGGGGCGTCAAAAACATTCAGTACTTC CASSQVFRGVKNIQYF
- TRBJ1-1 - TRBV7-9 TGTGCCAGCAGCTCCTCCATAGGAAGTGGCACTGAAGCTTTCTTT CASSSSIGSGTEAFF
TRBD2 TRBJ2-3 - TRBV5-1 TGCGCCAGCAGCTTGTACAGCGGGGGAGCCGCAGATACGCAGTATTTT CASSLYSGGAADTQYF
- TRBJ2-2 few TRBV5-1 TGCGCCAGCAGCTTTGGGGAGAGCACCGGGGAGCTGTTTTTT CASSFGESTGELFF
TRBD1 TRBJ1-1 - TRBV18 TGTGCCAGCTCACCACCGTACGGGACAGGGCGCGGTAACACTGAAGCTTTCTTT CASSPPYGTGRGNTEAFF
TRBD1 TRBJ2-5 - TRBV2 TGTGCCAGCAGACCCGGGACAGTACAAGAGACCCAGTACTTC CASRPGTVQETQYF
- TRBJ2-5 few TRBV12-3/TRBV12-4 TGTGCCAGCAGTTTGACCGAGGATGTGCAAGAGACCCAGTACTTC CASSLTEDVQETQYF
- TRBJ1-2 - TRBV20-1 TGCAGTGCTAGAGGGGACAACAACTATGGCTACACCTTC CSARGDNNYGYTF
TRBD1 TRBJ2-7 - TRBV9 TGTGCCAGCAGCGTGTCTCTGACAGGGGAGGTCTACGAGCAGTACTTC CASSVSLTGEVYEQYF
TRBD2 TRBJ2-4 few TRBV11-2 TGTGCCAGCAGCTCGTGGACTAGCGGAGACATTCAGTACTTC CASSSWTSGDIQYF
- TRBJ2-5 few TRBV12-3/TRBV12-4 TGTGCCAGCACAAGGGGGACGGAGACCCAGTACTTC CASTRGTETQYF
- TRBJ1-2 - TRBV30 TGTGCCTGGAGTCCCGGGACACCAATGCGCTACACCTTC CAWSPGTPMRYTF
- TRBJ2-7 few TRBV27 TGTGCCAGCAGTTTTAGGGCAGGGTGGCTCGAGCAGTACTTC CASSFRAGWLEQYF